One and the same sample provided the 11 T cell receptor beta chains below, sequenced in a study of blood T cell repertoires in COVID-19 (dated by TCRdb to the early 2020s). Libraries came from the immunoSEQ multiplex PCR assay. TCRdb took this table from immuneACCESS and kept in-frame rearrangements with V and J called. Such tables lack part of the clones; where checked against another copy, unresolved V genes explain under half of the gap, and the rest is unexplained. A total of around 57,000 clones appear in this sample, roughly nine tenths of them only once. Approximately 20% of the sample is in the top ten clones. The sample taken for sequencing was peripheral blood. The origin of the receptors is a woman older than 75 with COVID-19, enrolled during active disease.

The chain links TRBV27 to TRBJ1-4; D gene unclear. The CDR3 has 15 amino acids. Germline V gives CDR1 MNHEY, CDR2 SMNVEV (reference sequence). V shed 6 bases and J shed 1 base, with 12 bases lying between them. The CDR3: CASSPRRVTNEKLFF. Written as DNA, the CDR3 is TGTGCCAGCAGCCCGAGACGGGTAACTAATGAAAAACTGTTTTTT.

The gene calls are TRBV6-5 and TRBJ2-3; D perhaps matches TRBD2 (6 bases). The V end was cut by 5 bases, the J end by 1 base, with 13 bases between. Germline CDR1 MNHEY, CDR2 SVGAGI. This CDR3 is built from 15 residues. As DNA, the CDR3 is TGTGCCAGCAGTCAACTAGCTGGTCGCACAGATACGCAGTATTTT. Its protein is CASSQLAGRTDTQYF.

The CDR3 protein is CASTSAGGSVDTQYF. The CDR3 DNA follows: TGTGCCAGCACCTCCGCCGGGGGTTCGGTAGATACGCAGTATTTT. The gene calls are TRBV9 and TRBJ2-3; a weak D match, TRBD2 (6 bases). V was cut by 6 bases and J by 5 bases, with 19 bases left in between. The CDR3 sequence is 15 residues long. Germline loops: CDR1 SGDLS, CDR2 YYNGEE.

Only one count was recorded for this clone. The chain combines TRBV11-1 with TRBJ1-1, with TRBD1 as a possible D gene (6 bases). The V gene lost 5 bases and the J gene lost 3 bases, with 10 bases spanning the gap. This CDR3 is built from 13 residues. Germline V gene sequence: CDR1 SGHAT, CDR2 FQDESV (reference sequence). Here the CDR3 reads CASSQDSYTEAFF. The CDR3 DNA is TGTGCCAGCAGCCAGGACAGTTACACTGAAGCTTTCTTT.

This chain uses TRBV7-3 with TRBJ2-2; D might be TRBD1 (6 bases). V lost 5 bases, J lost 5 bases, and 12 bases lay in between. The germline CDR1 and CDR2 sequences are SGHTA and FQGTGA. This CDR3 comprises 14 residues. CDR3 coding DNA: TGTGCCAGCAGCCCCGCCACAGGGACCGGGGAGCTGTTTTTT. Its translation is CASSPATGTGELFF.

The rearrangement links TRBV6-5 to TRBJ2-1; D is possibly TRBD2 (5 bases). CDR1 and CDR2 (germline): MNHEY, SVGAGI. The CDR3 length is 14 residues. The V end lost 7 bases, the J end lost 3 bases, and 13 bases lay between the germline ends. The CDR3 DNA reads TGTGCCAGCATGAGGGAACAGATCTACAATGAGCAGTTCTTC. Its protein is CASMREQIYNEQFF.

This chain links TRBV9 with TRBJ2-5, with 8 bases matching TRBD2. The CDR3 spans 16 residues. J was trimmed by 1 base and V by 0 bases; bases with no gene match: 5. Per the germline V gene, CDR1 is SGDLS and CDR2 is YYNGEE. CDR3 DNA: TGTGCCAGCAGCGTAGGGGCTAGCGGGCTCCAAGAGACCCAGTACTTC. Its protein is CASSVGASGLQETQYF.

The CDR3 here is CATSRQGADGYTF. CDR3 bases: TGTGCCACCAGCAGACAGGGGGCAGATGGCTACACCTTC. The chain uses TRBV15 and TRBJ1-2; 8 bases align to TRBD1. This CDR3 has 13 amino acids. Per the germline V gene, CDR1 is LNHNV and CDR2 is YYDKDF (reference sequence). V trimming: 2 bases; J trimming: 6 bases; junction bases outside the gene matches: 2.

V is TRBV6-5 and J is TRBJ2-6, with TRBD2 identical over 7 bases. The CDR3 loop spans 15 amino acids. Trimming took 5 bases from V and 4 from J; bases not matched to a gene: 5. CDR1 is MNHEY and CDR2 is SVGAGI in the germline V gene. This chain's CDR3 is CASSPPRGGANVLTF. Written as DNA, the CDR3 is TGTGCCAGCAGTCCCCCGCGGGGGGGGGCCAACGTCCTGACTTTC.

The chain is built from TRBV7-8 and TRBJ2-7; perhaps TRBD1 as D (5 bases). The V gene's germline CDR1 is SGHVS and CDR2 FQNEAQ. Trimming left V 2 bases short and J 4 bases short, with 9 bases between. The length of the CDR3 is 13 residues. CDR3 sequence (DNA): TGTGCCAGCAGCTTACAGGGTCTGTACGAGCAGTACTTC. Translation: CASSLQGLYEQYF. Full variable domain (rest looked up from reference TRBV7-8 and TRBJ2-7): GAGVSQSPRYKVAKRGQDVALRCDPISGHVSLFWYQQALGQGPEFLTYFQNEAQLDKSGLPSDRFFAERPEGSVSTLKIQRTQQEDSAVYLCASSLQGLYEQYFGPGTRLTVT.

The chain has TRBV5-6 and TRBJ1-1, with D perhaps TRBD1 (5 bases). The length of the CDR3 is 14 residues. Per germline, CDR1 SGHDT and CDR2 YYEEEE. V was pared by 7 bases and J by 2 bases, with 15 bases between. The CDR3 DNA reads as TGTGCCAGCTCCGTCCGGACATTAAACACTGAAGCTTTCTTT. This sequence encodes CASSVRTLNTEAFF. The whole variable domain, filled in from reference TRBV5-6 and TRBJ1-1, reads DAGVTQSPTHLIKTRGQQVTLRCSPKSGHDTVSWYQQALGQGPQFIFQYYEEEERQRGNFPDRFSGHQFPNYSSELNVNALLLGDSALYLCASSVRTLNTEAFFGQGTRLTVV.